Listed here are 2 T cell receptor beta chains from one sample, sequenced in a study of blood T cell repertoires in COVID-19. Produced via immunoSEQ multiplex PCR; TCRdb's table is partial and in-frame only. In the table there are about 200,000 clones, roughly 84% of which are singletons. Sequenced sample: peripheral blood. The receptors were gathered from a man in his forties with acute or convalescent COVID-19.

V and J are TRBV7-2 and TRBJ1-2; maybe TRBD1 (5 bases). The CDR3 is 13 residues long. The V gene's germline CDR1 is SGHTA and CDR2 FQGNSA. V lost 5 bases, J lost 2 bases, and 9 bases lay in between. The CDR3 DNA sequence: TGTGCCAGCAGCCCCGACAGAAACTATGGCTACACCTTC. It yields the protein CASSPDRNYGYTF.

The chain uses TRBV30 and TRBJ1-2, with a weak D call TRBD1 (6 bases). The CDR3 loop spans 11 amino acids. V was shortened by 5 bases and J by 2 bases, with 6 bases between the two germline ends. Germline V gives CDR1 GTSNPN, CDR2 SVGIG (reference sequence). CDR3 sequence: CAWGTNYGYTF. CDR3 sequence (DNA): TGTGCCTGGGGGACAAACTATGGCTACACCTTC.